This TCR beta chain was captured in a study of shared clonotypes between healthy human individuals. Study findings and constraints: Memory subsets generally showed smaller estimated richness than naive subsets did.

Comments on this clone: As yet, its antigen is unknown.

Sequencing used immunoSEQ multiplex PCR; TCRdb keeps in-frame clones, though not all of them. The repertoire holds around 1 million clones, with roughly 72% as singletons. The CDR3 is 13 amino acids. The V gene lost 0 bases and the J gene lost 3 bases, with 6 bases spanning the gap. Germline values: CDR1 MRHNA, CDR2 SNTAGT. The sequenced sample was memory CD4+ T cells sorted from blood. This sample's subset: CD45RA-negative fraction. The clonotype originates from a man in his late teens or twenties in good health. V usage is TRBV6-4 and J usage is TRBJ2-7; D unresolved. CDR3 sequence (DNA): TGTGCCAGCAGTGACTCAATCGGCTACGAGCAGTACTTC. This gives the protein CASSDSIGYEQYF.